These 22 T cell receptor beta chains came from one sample sequenced in a study of blood T cells in healthy people across ages. A second PCR of roughly 7 to 11 cycles used a sample-barcoded 5' primer and a J-beta primer mix. A single record per CDR3 protein comes from TCRdb applying MiXCR to the 5' RACE reads. In the table there are more than 1 million distinct CDR3 sequences, roughly 45% of which are singletons. The sequencing input was blood. The source is a woman aged 55 to 70 in good health.

The CDR3 loop reads CASRVLRDAGLGTDTQYF. CDR3 bases: TGTGCCAGCAGAGTTCTCCGGGACGCCGGTCTTGGCACAGATACGCAGTATTTT. The chain recombines TRBV28 with TRBJ2-3, with D perhaps TRBD1 or TRBD2 (5 bases each). Trimming stripped 6 bases from V and 1 base from J, with 23 bases between. CDR3 length: 18 amino acids. Germline V gives CDR1 MDHEN, CDR2 SYDVKM.

The DNA of the CDR3 is TGTGCCAGCAGCTTAGCGCGGACATTGGGGAATGAGCAGTTCTTC. It translates to CASSLARTLGNEQFF. The chain couples TRBV7-8 to TRBJ2-1; possible D gene TRBD1, 5 bases. Germline V gene data show CDR1 as SGHVS and CDR2 as FQNEAQ. The CDR3 sequence is 15 residues long. V was trimmed by 0 bases and J by 7 bases, leaving 13 bases between them.

This clonotype was detected only a few times. The chain links TRBV4-2 to TRBJ1-2; D not certain. CDR1 and CDR2 from the germline V gene are LGHNA and YNFKEQ. The V end was cut by 0 bases, the J end by 5 bases, with 19 bases between. This CDR3 spans 17 amino acids. The CDR3 DNA is TGTGCCAGCAGCCAAGATTTTTTAGGGCAGGACCTTTATGGCTACACCTTC. This translates into CASSQDFLGQDLYGYTF.

This clonotype was recorded many times. The V gene is TRBV7-2, the J gene TRBJ2-7; D call uncertain. V was pared by 5 bases and J by 3 bases, with 8 bases between. There are 12 residues in the CDR3. The germline CDR1 and CDR2 sequences are SGHTA and FQGNSA. The CDR3 DNA reads TGTGCCAGCAGCCCCTCCAACTACGAGCAGTACTTC. It encodes CASSPSNYEQYF.

The chain uses TRBV12-3 or TRBV12-4 and TRBJ2-1; TRBD1 agrees at 7 bases. Trimming removed 6 bases from V and 2 bases from J; junction bases left unmatched: 4. The CDR3 totals 14 residues. CDR3 bases: TGTGCCAGCAGGAAGGGGGCAACCTACAATGAGCAGTTCTTC. Amino acid sequence: CASRKGATYNEQFF.

This clonotype has at least ten counts. The chain uses TRBV2 and TRBJ2-7; 7 bases agree with TRBD2. This CDR3 has 16 amino acids. Germline CDR1 SNHLY, CDR2 FYNNEI. The trim removed 0 bases at V and 4 bases at J, leaving 9 bases unmatched. For the CDR3, the DNA is TGTGCCAGCAGTGAAGCGCGAGGACTAGTTCGATACGAGCAGTACTTC. It encodes CASSEARGLVRYEQYF.

This clonotype came up once. The chain uses TRBV20-1 and TRBJ1-2; TRBD1 agrees at 7 bases. From germline, CDR1 is DFQATT and CDR2 SNEGSKA (reference sequence). Losses at the gene ends were 0 bases for V and 8 bases for J; bases not matched to a gene: 9. The CDR3 has 14 amino acids. CDR3 loop: CSARDRQGVEGYTF. The CDR3 bases are TGCAGTGCTAGAGATCGCCAGGGGGTGGAAGGCTACACCTTC.

This clonotype was recorded a few times. J is TRBJ2-4 and V is TRBV10-2, with a possible D match to TRBD1 (5 bases). The J call may be wrong; the DNA end is better matched by TRBJ2-5. The CDR3 runs 14 residues. The germline gives CDR1 WSHSY, CDR2 SAAADI. The CDR3 protein is CASFPRQQAKTQYF. The CDR3 region has the DNA TGCGCCAGCTTCCCGAGACAGCAGGCGAAGACCCAGTACTTC.

The chain uses TRBV7-9 and TRBJ2-4; TRBD2 aligns across 11 bases. V lost 5 bases, J lost 13 bases, and 13 bases stayed unmatched. Germline CDR1 and CDR2: SEHNR and FQNEAQ (reference sequence). The CDR3 spans 15 residues. The CDR3 DNA reads as TGTGCCAGCAGCCCAGGGACTAGCGGCCAAAGGGAGCAGTACTTC. This gives the protein CASSPGTSGQREQYF.

This clonotype has just a few counts. The genes are TRBV10-3 and TRBJ2-1, with TRBD2 identical over 8 bases. V shed 11 bases and J 4 bases; nucleotides not matched to a gene: 10. The germline CDR1 and CDR2 sequences are ENHRY and SYGVKD. The CDR3 spans 14 residues. In DNA form, the CDR3 reads TGTGCCGTACGTAGGGCGGGAGGTTACAATGAGCAGTTCTTC. Encoded protein: CAVRRAGGYNEQFF.

This clonotype was seen a few times. This sequence joins TRBV25-1 and TRBJ2-3; D unresolved. Germline-derived CDR1 and CDR2 are MGHDK and SYGVNS. Trimming removed 8 bases at V and 3 bases at J, with 15 bases between. The CDR3 extends over 14 amino acids. The chain's CDR3 is CASGSRWGTDTQYF. The DNA for the CDR3 is TGTGCCAGCGGAAGCCGGTGGGGAACAGATACGCAGTATTTT.

J is TRBJ2-6 and V is TRBV7-9; D not certain. Between the trimmed V and J ends, which lost 4 bases and 0 bases, there was a span of 13 bases. The V gene's germline CDR1 is SEHNR and CDR2 FQNEAQ (reference sequence). This CDR3 contains 17 residues. The CDR3 sequence is CASSSPGPPSGANVLTF. The CDR3 DNA sequence: TGTGCCAGCAGCTCACCGGGCCCCCCCTCTGGGGCCAACGTCCTGACTTTC.

This clonotype has more than one count but fewer than ten. V is TRBV9 and J is TRBJ2-5, with D perhaps matching TRBD1 or TRBD2 (6 bases each). Trimming cost V 3 bases and J 1 base, with 13 bases left between them. This CDR3 contains 15 residues. Germline CDR1 is SGDLS and CDR2 is YYNGEE. For the CDR3, the DNA is TGTGCCAGCAGCGCTGGCGGGACACCCCAAGAGACCCAGTACTTC. Amino acid sequence: CASSAGGTPQETQYF.

This clonotype was recorded a few times. The V gene is TRBV28, the J gene TRBJ2-7, with 12 bases matching TRBD2. The CDR3 has 17 residues. Germline loops: CDR1 MDHEN, CDR2 SYDVKM. The J segment lost 3 bases and the V segment lost 2 bases, leaving 8 bases of the junction unmatched. The CDR3 nucleotides are TGTGCCAGCAGTTTAAGGCTAGCGGGAGGGCAGGTCTACGAGCAGTACTTC. It yields the protein CASSLRLAGGQVYEQYF.

This clonotype was seen only once. The chain uses TRBV20-1 and TRBJ2-7; D unresolved. The end of the DNA aligns better with TRBJ2-5, so the J call may be wrong. Germline V gene sequence: CDR1 DFQATT, CDR2 SNEGSKA (reference sequence). This CDR3 region has 14 residues. The CDR3 DNA follows: TGCAGTGCTAGAGCAGACGGCGTGAAAGAGACCCAGTACTTC. Protein sequence: CSARADGVKETQYF.

The J gene is TRBJ2-5, the V gene TRBV20-1; 10 bases align to TRBD1. V shed 3 bases and J 11 bases; nucleotides not matched to a gene: 9. Germline CDR1 DFQATT, CDR2 SNEGSKA (reference sequence). The CDR3 length is 13 residues. The CDR3 reads CSARGTGVGEQYF. As DNA, the CDR3 is TGCAGTGCTAGGGGGACAGGGGTAGGTGAGCAGTACTTC.

The genes are TRBV2 and TRBJ2-7, with 10 bases aligning to TRBD1. V trimming: 6 bases; J trimming: 5 bases; junction bases outside the gene matches: 13. The germline V gene encodes CDR1 SNHLY and CDR2 FYNNEI. CDR3 size: 16 residues. The CDR3 nucleotides read TGTGCCAGCAGAGCAGACGTGGGACAGGGGTTACACGAGCAGTACTTC. The encoded protein is CASRADVGQGLHEQYF.

The J gene is TRBJ2-7, the V gene TRBV9; possibly TRBD1 for D (6 bases). TRBJ2-5 matches the DNA end more closely, so the J call is doubtful. The CDR3 is 13 amino acids. Germline-derived CDR1 and CDR2 are SGDLS and YYNGEE. The CDR3 protein is CASSVTGMETQYF. The CDR3 DNA reads as TGTGCCAGCAGCGTTACAGGGATGGAGACCCAGTACTTC.

The chain uses TRBV28 and TRBJ2-7; D not certain. Germline V lookup: CDR1 MDHEN, CDR2 SYDVKM. The CDR3 covers 15 residues. Trimming took off 4 bases at V and 4 bases at J, with 17 bases between the two ends. The CDR3 region is CASSYAPGRPYEQYF. In DNA form, the CDR3 reads TGTGCCAGCAGTTACGCCCCAGGTCGTCCTTACGAGCAGTACTTC.

This rearrangement joins TRBV14 to TRBJ1-1; tentatively, D is TRBD1 (5 bases). The germline CDR1 and CDR2 sequences are SGHDN and FVKESK. This CDR3 contains 17 residues. Trimming took off 4 bases at V and 1 base at J, with 19 bases between the two ends. The CDR3 nucleotides are TGTGCCAGCAGCCTAGGGGAGGCCCCGAGGCCGAACACTGAAGCTTTCTTT. Translating gives CASSLGEAPRPNTEAFF. The whole variable domain, remainder taken from reference TRBV14 and TRBJ1-1, is EAGVTQFPSHSVIEKGQTVTLRCDPISGHDNLYWYRRVMGKEIKFLLHFVKESKQDESGMPNNRFLAERTGGTYSTLKVQPAELEDSGVYFCASSLGEAPRPNTEAFFGQGTRLTVV.

V gene TRBV6-6 combines with J gene TRBJ1-2; possible D gene TRBD1, 6 bases. Trimming cost V 3 bases and J 11 bases, with 13 bases left between them. The CDR3 is 12 residues long. Per the germline V gene, CDR1 is MNHNY and CDR2 is SVGAGI (reference sequence). The CDR3 DNA reads TGTGCCAGCAGTTATTCGACAGGCGGGTACACCTTC. Translated, it gives CASSYSTGGYTF.

This chain connects TRBV5-1 to TRBJ2-7; either TRBD1 or TRBD2 may supply D (7 bases each). The CDR3 has 20 amino acids. Trimming left V 3 bases short and J 2 bases short, with 30 bases between. Looked up from germline, CDR1 is SGHRS and CDR2 is YFSETQ. The CDR3, as DNA: TGCGCCAGCAGCTCCCGGTCGGCCAGGGGGTCCCTGACTAGCACCTACGAGCAGTACTTC. Protein sequence: CASSSRSARGSLTSTYEQYF.